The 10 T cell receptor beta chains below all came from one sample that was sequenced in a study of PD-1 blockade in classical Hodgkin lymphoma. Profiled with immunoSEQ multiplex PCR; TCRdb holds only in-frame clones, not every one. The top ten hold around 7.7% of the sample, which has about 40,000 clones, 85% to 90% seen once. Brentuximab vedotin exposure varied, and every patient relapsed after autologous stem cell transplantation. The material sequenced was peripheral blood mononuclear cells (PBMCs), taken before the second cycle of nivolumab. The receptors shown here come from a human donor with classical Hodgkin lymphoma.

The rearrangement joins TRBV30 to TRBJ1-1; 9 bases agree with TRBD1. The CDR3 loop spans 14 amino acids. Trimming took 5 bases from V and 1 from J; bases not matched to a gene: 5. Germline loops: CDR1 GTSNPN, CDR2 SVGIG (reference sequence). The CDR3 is CAWVRQGGNTEAFF. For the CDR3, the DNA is TGTGCCTGGGTCCGACAGGGGGGGAACACTGAAGCTTTCTTT.

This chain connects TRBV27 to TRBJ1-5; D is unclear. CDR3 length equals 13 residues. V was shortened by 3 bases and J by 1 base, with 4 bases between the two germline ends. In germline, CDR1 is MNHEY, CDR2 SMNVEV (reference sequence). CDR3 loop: CASSLMSNQPQHF. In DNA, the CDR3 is TGTGCCAGCAGTTTGATGAGCAATCAGCCCCAGCATTTT.

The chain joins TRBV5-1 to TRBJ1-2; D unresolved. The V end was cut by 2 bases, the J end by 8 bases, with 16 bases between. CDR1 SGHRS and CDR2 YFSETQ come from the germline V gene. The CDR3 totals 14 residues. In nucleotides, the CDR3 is TGCGCCAGCAGCTTCGGCCCCACTCTTTGGGGCTACACCTTC. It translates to CASSFGPTLWGYTF. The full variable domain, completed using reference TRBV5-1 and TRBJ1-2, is KAGVTQTPRYLIKTRGQQVTLSCSPISGHRSVSWYQQTPGQGLQFLFEYFSETQRNKGNFPGRFSGRQFSNSRSEMNVSTLELGDSALYLCASSFGPTLWGYTFGSGTRLTVV.

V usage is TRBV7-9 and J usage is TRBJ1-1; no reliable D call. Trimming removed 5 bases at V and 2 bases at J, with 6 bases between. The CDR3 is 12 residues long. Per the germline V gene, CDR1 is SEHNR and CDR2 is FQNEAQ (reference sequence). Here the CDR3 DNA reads TGTGCCAGCAGCGTAGGTAACACTGAAGCTTTCTTT. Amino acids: CASSVGNTEAFF.

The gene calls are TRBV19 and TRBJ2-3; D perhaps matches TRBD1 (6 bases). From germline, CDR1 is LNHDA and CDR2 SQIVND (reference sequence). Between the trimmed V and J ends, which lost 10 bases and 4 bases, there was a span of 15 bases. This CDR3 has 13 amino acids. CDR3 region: CATRAQGPDTQYF. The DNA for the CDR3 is TGTGCCACCAGAGCCCAGGGGCCAGATACGCAGTATTTT. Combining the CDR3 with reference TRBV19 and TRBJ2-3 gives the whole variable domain DGGITQSPKYLFRKEGQNVTLSCEQNLNHDAMYWYRQDPGQGLRLIYYSQIVNDFQKGDIAEGYSVSREKKESFPLTVTSAQKNPTAFYLCATRAQGPDTQYFGPGTRLTVL.

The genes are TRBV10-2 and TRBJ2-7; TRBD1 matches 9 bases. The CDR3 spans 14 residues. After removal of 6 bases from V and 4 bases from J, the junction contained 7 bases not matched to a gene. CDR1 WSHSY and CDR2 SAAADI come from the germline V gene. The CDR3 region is CASRTGTGRYEQYF. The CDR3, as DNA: TGCGCCAGCAGAACCGGGACAGGGCGGTACGAGCAGTACTTC.

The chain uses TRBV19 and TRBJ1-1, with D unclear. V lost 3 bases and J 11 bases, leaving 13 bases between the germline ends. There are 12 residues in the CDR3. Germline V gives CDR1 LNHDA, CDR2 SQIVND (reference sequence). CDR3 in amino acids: CASSIPTLRAFF. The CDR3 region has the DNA TGTGCCAGTAGTATCCCGACCTTACGGGCTTTCTTT. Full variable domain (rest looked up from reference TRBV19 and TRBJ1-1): DGGITQSPKYLFRKEGQNVTLSCEQNLNHDAMYWYRQDPGQGLRLIYYSQIVNDFQKGDIAEGYSVSREKKESFPLTVTSAQKNPTAFYLCASSIPTLRAFFGQGTRLTVV.

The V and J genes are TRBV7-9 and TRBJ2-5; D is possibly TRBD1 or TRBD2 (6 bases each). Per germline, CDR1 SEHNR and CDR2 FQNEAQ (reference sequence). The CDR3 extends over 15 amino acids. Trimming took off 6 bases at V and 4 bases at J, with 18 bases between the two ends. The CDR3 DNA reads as TGTGCCAGCAGTCGTTTGACTGGAGGGGGAGAGACCCAGTACTTC. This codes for CASSRLTGGGETQYF.

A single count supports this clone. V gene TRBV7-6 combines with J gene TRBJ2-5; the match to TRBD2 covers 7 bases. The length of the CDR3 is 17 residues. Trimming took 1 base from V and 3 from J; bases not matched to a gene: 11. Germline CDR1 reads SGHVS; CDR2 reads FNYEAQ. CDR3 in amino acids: CASSLGEVLADEETQYF. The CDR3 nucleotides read TGTGCCAGCAGCTTAGGGGAGGTGCTAGCGGATGAAGAGACCCAGTACTTC.

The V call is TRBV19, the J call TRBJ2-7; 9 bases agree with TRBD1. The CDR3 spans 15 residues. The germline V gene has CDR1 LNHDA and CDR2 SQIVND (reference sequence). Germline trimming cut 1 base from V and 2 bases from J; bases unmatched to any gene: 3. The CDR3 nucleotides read TGTGCCAGTAGTATAGGAGGGACAGGGACCTACGAGCAGTACTTC. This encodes CASSIGGTGTYEQYF.